The T cell receptor (beta chain) described here comes from a study of PD-1 blockade in classical Hodgkin lymphoma. Specified time point: cycle 4 day 1 (C4D1), after less than seven weeks of nivolumab. Each and every patient relapsed after autologous stem cell transplantation, and patients got differing brentuximab vedotin exposure. Regarding the study as a whole: It was among complete responders that baseline diversity resembled that of newly diagnosed patients. Causes of the repertoire differences remain undefined, possibly disease activity or prior therapy. Significant TCR diversity gains by C4D1 occurred in CD4+ but not CD8+ cells. Newly diagnosed patients were reported to start with lower TCR diversity than healthy donors.

This clone was counted between two and nine times. As yet, its antigen is unknown. Sequencing used immunoSEQ multiplex PCR; TCRdb keeps in-frame clones, though not all of them. The table has 20,000 to 30,000 clones, about 86% seen once. The CDR3 has 15 residues. Trimming removed 3 bases at V and 3 bases at J, with 14 bases between. Germline-derived CDR1 and CDR2 are SNHLY and FYNNEI. Sequencing was performed on peripheral blood mononuclear cells (PBMCs), taken before the fourth cycle of nivolumab. This rearrangement joins TRBV2 to TRBJ1-2; D possibly corresponds to TRBD1 (5 bases). This sequence originates from a human donor with classical Hodgkin lymphoma. The CDR3 nucleotides are TGTGCCAGCAGTGATCAAGGAGGAGGGGACTATGGCTACACCTTC. Translating it yields CASSDQGGGDYGYTF.